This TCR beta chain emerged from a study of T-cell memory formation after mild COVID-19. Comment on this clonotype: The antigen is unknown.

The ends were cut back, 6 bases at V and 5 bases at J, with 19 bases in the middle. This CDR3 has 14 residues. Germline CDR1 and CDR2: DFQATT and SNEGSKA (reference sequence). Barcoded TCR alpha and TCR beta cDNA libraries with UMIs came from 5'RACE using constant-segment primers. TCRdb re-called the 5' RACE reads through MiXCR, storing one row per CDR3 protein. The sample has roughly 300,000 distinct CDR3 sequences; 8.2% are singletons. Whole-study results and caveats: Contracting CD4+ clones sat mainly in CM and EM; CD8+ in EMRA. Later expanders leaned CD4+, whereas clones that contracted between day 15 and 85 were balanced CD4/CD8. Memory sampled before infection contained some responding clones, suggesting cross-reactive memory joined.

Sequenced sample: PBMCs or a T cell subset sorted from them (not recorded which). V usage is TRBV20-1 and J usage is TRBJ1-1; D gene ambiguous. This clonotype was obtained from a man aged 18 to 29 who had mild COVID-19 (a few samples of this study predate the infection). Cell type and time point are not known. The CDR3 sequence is CSAMPRAAETEAFF. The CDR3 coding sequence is TGCAGTGCCATGCCCCGGGCAGCAGAAACTGAAGCTTTCTTT.